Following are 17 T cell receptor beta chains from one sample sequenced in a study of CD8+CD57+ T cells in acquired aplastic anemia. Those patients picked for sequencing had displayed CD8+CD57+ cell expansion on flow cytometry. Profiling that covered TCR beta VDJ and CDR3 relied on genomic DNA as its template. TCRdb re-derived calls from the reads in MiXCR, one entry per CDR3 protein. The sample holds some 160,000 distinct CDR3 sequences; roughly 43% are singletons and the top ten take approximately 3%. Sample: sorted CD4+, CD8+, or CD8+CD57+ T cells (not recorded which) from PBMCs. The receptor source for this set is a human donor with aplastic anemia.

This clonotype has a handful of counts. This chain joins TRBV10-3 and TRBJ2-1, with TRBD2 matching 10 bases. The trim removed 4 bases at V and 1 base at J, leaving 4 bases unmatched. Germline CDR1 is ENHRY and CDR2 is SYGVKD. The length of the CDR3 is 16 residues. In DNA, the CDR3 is TGTGCCATCAGTGGGACTAGCGGTAGGTCCTACAATGAGCAGTTCTTC. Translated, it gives CAISGTSGRSYNEQFF.

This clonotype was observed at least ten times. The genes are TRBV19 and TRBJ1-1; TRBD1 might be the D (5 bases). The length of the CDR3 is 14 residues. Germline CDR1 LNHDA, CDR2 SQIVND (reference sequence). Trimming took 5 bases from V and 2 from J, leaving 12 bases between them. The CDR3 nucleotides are TGTGCCAGTAGTCCCAGACAGAAAAACACTGAAGCTTTCTTT. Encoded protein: CASSPRQKNTEAFF.

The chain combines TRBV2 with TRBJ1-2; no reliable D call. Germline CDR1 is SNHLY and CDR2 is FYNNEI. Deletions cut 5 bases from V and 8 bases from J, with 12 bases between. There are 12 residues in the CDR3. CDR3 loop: CASSTYAGGYTF. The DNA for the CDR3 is TGTGCCAGCAGTACCTATGCGGGCGGCTACACCTTC.

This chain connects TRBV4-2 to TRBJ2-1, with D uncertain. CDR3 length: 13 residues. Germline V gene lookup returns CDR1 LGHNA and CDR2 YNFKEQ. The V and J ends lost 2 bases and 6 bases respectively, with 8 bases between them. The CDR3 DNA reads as TGTGCCAGCAGCCAATCTATTACCAATGAGCAGTTCTTC. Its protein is CASSQSITNEQFF.

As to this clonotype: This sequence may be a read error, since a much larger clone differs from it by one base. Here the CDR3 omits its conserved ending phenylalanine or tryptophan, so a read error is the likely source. The DNA of the CDR3 is TGTGCCAGCAGCCAGGCGGACAGCACAGATACGCAGTATTCT. Translation: CASSQADSTDTQYS. The rearrangement links TRBV5-4 to TRBJ2-3; D remains unclear. Germline CDR1 and CDR2: SGHNT and YYREEE (reference sequence). The germline V and J ends were trimmed by 4 bases and 0 bases, with 9 bases remaining between them. CDR3 length: 14 amino acids.

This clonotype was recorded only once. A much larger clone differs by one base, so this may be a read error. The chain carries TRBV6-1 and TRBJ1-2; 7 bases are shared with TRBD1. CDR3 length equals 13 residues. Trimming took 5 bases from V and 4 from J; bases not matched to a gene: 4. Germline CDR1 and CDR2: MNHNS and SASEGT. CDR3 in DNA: TGTGCCAGCAGTATGGGACAGTCCTATGGCTACACCTTC. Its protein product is CASSMGQSYGYTF.

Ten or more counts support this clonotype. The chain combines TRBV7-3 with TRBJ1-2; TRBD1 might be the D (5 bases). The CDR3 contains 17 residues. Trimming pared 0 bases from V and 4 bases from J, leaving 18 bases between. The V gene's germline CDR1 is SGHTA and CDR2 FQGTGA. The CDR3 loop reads CASSLTREAGSLYGYTF. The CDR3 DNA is TGTGCCAGCAGCTTAACACGTGAGGCAGGGAGTCTCTATGGCTACACCTTC.

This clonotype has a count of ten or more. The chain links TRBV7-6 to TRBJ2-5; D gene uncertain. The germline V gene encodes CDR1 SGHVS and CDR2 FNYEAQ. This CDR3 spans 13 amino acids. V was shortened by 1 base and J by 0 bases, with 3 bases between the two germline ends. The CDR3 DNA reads TGTGCCAGCAGCTTAGGCTACCAAGAGACCCAGTACTTC. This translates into CASSLGYQETQYF.

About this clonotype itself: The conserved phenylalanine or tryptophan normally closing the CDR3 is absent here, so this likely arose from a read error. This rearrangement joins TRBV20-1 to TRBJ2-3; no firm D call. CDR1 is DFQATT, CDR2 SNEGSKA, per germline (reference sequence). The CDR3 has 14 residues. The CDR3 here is CSARELVGSDTQYL. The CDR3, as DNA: TGCAGTGCCAGAGAGCTAGTGGGATCAGATACGCAGTATCTT.

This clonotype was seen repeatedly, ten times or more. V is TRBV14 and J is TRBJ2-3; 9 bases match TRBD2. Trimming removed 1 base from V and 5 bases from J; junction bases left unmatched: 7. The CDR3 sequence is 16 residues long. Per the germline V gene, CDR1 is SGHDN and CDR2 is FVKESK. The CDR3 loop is CASSQVAGAGGDTQYF. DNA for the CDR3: TGTGCCAGCAGCCAAGTAGCGGGAGCCGGCGGAGATACGCAGTATTTT.

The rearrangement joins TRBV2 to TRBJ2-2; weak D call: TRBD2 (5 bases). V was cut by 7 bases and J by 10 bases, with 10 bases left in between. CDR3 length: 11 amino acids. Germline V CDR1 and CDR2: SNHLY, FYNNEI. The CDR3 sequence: CASTEALELFF. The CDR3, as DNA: TGTGCCAGCACGGAGGCCCTGGAGCTGTTTTTT.

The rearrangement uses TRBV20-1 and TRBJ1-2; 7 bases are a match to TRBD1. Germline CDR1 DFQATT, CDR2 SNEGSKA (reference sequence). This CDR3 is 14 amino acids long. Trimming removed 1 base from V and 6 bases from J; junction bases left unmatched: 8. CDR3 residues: CSARGDRETDGYTF. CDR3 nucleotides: TGCAGTGCTAGAGGAGACAGGGAGACGGATGGCTACACCTTC.

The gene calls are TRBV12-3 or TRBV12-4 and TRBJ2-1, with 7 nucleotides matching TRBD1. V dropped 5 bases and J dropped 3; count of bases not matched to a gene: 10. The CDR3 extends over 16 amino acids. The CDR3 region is CASSGGPGQFYNEQFF. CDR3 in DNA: TGTGCCAGCAGTGGGGGCCCGGGACAGTTCTACAATGAGCAGTTCTTC.

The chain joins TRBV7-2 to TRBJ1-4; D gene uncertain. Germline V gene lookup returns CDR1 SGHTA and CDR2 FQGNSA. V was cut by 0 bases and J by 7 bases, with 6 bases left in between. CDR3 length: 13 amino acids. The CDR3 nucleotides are TGTGCCAGCAGCTTAGCAGGCTTTGAAAAACTGTTTTTT. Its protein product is CASSLAGFEKLFF.

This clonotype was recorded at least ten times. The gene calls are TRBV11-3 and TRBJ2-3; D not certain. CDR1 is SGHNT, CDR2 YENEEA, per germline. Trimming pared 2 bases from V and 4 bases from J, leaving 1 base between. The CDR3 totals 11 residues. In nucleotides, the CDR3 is TGTGCCAGCAGCTTATCAGATACGCAGTATTTT. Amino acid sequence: CASSLSDTQYF.

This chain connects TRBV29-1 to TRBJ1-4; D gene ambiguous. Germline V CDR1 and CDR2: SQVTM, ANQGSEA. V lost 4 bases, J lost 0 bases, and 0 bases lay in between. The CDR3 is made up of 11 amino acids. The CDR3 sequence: CSVATNEKLFF. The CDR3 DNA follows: TGCAGCGTTGCAACTAATGAAAAACTGTTTTTT. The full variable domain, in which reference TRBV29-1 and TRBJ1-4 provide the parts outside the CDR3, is SAVISQKPSRDICQRGTSLTIQCQVDSQVTMMFWYRQQPGQSLTLIATANQGSEATYESGFVIDKFPISRPNLTFSTLTVSNMSPEDSSIYLCSVATNEKLFFGSGTQLSVL.

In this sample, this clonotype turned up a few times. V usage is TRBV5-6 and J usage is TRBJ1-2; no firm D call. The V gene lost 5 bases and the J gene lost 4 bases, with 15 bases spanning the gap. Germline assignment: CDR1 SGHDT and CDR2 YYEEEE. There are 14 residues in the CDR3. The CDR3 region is CASSLRPIIYGYTF. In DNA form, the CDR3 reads TGTGCCAGCAGTTTACGGCCGATAATCTATGGCTACACCTTC.